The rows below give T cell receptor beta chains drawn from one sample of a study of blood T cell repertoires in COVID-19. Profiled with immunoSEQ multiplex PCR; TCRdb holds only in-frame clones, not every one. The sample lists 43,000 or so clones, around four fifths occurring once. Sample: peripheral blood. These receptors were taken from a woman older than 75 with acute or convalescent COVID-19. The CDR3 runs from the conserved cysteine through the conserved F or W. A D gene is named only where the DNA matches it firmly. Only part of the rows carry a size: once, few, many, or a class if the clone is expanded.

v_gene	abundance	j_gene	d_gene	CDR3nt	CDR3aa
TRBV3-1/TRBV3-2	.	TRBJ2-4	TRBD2	TGTGCCAGCAGTCTTAGAGCGGGGGGGTCCAAAAACATTCAGTACTTC	CASSLRAGGSKNIQYF
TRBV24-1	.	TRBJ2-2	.	TGTGCCACCAGTGATAACACAGGGGGGGCCTACACCGGGGAGCTGTTTTTT	CATSDNTGGAYTGELFF
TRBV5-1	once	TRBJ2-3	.	TGCGCCAGCAGCTTGTCAACAGCTAACACAGATACGCAGTATTTT	CASSLSTANTDTQYF
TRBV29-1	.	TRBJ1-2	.	TGCAGCGTTGCGGGGAGCTATGGCTACACCTTC	CSVAGSYGYTF
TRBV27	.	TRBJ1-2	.	TGTGCCAGCAGTTCCCCCTCAGGGAACAATAACTATGGCTACACCTTC	CASSSPSGNNNYGYTF
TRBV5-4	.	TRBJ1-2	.	TGTGCCAGCAGCCTGATCGGGGAAAGAGGCTATGGCTACACCTTC	CASSLIGERGYGYTF
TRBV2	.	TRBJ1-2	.	TGTGCCAGCAGTGTGGCACAGGCGAACTATGGCTACACCTTC	CASSVAQANYGYTF
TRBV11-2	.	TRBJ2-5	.	TGTGCCAGCAGCCCCGACCGGGGGGAGACCCAGTACTTC	CASSPDRGETQYF
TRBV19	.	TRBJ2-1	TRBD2	TGTGCCAGTAGAGCCCGGACTAGCGGGAGTGATGAGCAGTTCTTC	CASRARTSGSDEQFF
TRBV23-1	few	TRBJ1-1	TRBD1	TGCGCCAGCAGTAGTTGTCGGGACAGGGACAACACTGAAGCTTTCTTT	CASSSCRDRDNTEAFF
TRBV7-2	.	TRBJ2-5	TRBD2	TGTGCCAGCAGCTGGCTAGCGGGGGGGCGCGAGACCCAGTACTTC	CASSWLAGGRETQYF
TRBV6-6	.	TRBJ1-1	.	TGTGCCAGCAGTCCTGGTGGGGGGAGCATGAACACTGAAGCTTTCTTT	CASSPGGGSMNTEAFF
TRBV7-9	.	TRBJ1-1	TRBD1	TGTGCCAGCAGCTTGGGACAGGGGCACACTGAAGCTTTCTTT	CASSLGQGHTEAFF
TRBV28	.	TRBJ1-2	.	TGTGCCAGCAGTTTAGGGCAGGGCTATGGCTACACCTTC	CASSLGQGYGYTF
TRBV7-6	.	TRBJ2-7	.	TGTGCCAGCAGCTTAATAGGGGAACCAGCCTACGAGCAGTACTTC	CASSLIGEPAYEQYF
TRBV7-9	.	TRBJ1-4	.	TGTGCCAGCAGCTTAGGTGGCACGACTAATGAAAAACTGTTTTTT	CASSLGGTTNEKLFF
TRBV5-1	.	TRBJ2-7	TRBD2	TGCGCCAGCAGCTGGTCTAGCGGGGCCCAAGAAGAGCAGTACTTC	CASSWSSGAQEEQYF
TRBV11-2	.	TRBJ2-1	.	TGTGCCAGCAGCTCTAGGGCGGGACGTTTCAATGAGCAGTTCTTC	CASSSRAGRFNEQFF
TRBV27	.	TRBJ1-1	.	TGTGCCAGCAGTTTCGGACTACCGAGGGGTACTGAAGCTTTCTTT	CASSFGLPRGTEAFF